The 18 T cell receptor beta chains reported below all come from one sample, sequenced in a study of blood T cell repertoires in COVID-19. The protocol was immunoSEQ multiplex PCR, while the TCRdb copy is restricted to in-frame clones and leaves out a portion. The sample yields approximately 300,000 clones, around four fifths seen once. The sample taken for sequencing was peripheral blood. The receptors were sampled from a woman in her forties or fifties with acute or convalescent COVID-19.

This clone was counted between two and nine times. The chain couples TRBV7-2 to TRBJ1-1, with D uncertain. CDR3 length equals 13 residues. Germline CDR1 and CDR2: SGHTA and FQGNSA. V lost 5 bases to trimming and J lost 2 bases, with 9 bases between them. The CDR3 sequence: CASSAGANTEAFF. DNA of the CDR3: TGTGCCAGCAGCGCTGGAGCAAACACTGAAGCTTTCTTT.

The rearrangement joins TRBV9 to TRBJ1-1; 7 bases are a match to TRBD1. Germline loops: CDR1 SGDLS, CDR2 YYNGEE. Trimming at V came to 3 bases and at J to 5 bases, leaving 7 bases not matched to a gene. This CDR3 is 14 amino acids long. CDR3: CASSARQGSTEAFF. In nucleotides, the CDR3 is TGTGCCAGCAGCGCTAGACAGGGCTCGACTGAAGCTTTCTTT. The full variable domain, rest sourced from reference TRBV9 and TRBJ1-1, is DSGVTQTPKHLITATGQRVTLRCSPRSGDLSVYWYQQSLDQGLQFLIQYYNGEERAKGNILERFSAQQFPDLHSELNLSSLELGDSALYFCASSARQGSTEAFFGQGTRLTVV.

This chain joins TRBV27 and TRBJ2-1, with 15 bases lining up with TRBD2. V shed 9 bases and J 2 bases; nucleotides not matched to a gene: 14. CDR1 and CDR2 (germline): MNHEY, SMNVEV (reference sequence). This CDR3 is built from 19 residues. CDR3 sequence reads: CARARSERTSGGAYNEQFF. CDR3 coding DNA: TGTGCCAGGGCGAGATCTGAGCGGACTAGCGGGGGGGCCTACAATGAGCAGTTCTTC.

V usage is TRBV2 and J usage is TRBJ2-3; 7 bases are a match to TRBD2. The V gene end was trimmed by 6 bases and the J gene end by 9 bases; junction bases not matched to a gene: 6. The CDR3 has 12 amino acids. Germline V lookup: CDR1 SNHLY, CDR2 FYNNEI. CDR3 protein: CASRQVGGTQYF. The CDR3, as DNA: TGTGCCAGCAGACAGGTCGGGGGGACGCAGTATTTT.

This chain joins TRBV5-8 and TRBJ1-4; a weak D match, TRBD1 (5 bases). The V gene lost 4 bases and the J gene lost 8 bases, with 12 bases spanning the gap. The CDR3 has 13 amino acids. Per the germline V gene, CDR1 is SGHTS and CDR2 is YDEGEE. The CDR3 DNA follows: TGTGCCAGCAGCGCAGGGAGGCGGGAAAAACTGTTTTTT. Its protein is CASSAGRREKLFF.

This clone came up once. The rearrangement joins TRBV10-3 to TRBJ1-1; tentative D call: TRBD1 (5 bases). V lost 7 bases and J 0 bases, leaving 12 bases between the germline ends. Germline V gene sequence: CDR1 ENHRY, CDR2 SYGVKD. The CDR3 contains 14 residues. As DNA, the CDR3 is TGTGCCATCACTCAGGGCCCAATGAACACTGAAGCTTTCTTT. Protein sequence: CAITQGPMNTEAFF.

This rearrangement joins TRBV6-1 to TRBJ1-5; the match to TRBD1 covers 7 bases. The germline V gene has CDR1 MNHNS and CDR2 SASEGT. The V and J ends lost 1 base and 6 bases, in that order; junction bases with no gene match: 21. The CDR3 loop spans 20 amino acids. CDR3 in DNA: TGTGCCAGCAGTGAAGGGGGTGATAGGGGGCGCCTGGGCCGGGGTCAGCCCCAGCATTTT. Translation: CASSEGGDRGRLGRGQPQHF.

This clone has just one count. This rearrangement joins TRBV25-1 to TRBJ2-1, with no clear D. The CDR3 runs to 11 residues. CDR1 and CDR2 (germline): MGHDK, SYGVNS. V was clipped by 3 bases and J by 15 bases, with 12 bases between them. CDR3 DNA sequence: TGTGCCAGCAGTGATCTCAGGAACTGGTTCTTC. Protein sequence: CASSDLRNWFF.

As DNA, the CDR3 is TGCAGCGTTGACCGGACAGATTCTATTCAGTACTTC. Protein: CSVDRTDSIQYF. The chain recombines TRBV29-1 with TRBJ2-4; a possible D gene is TRBD1 (6 bases). The CDR3 runs to 12 residues. The germline V gene encodes CDR1 SQVTM and CDR2 ANQGSEA. The ends were cut back, 3 bases at V and 10 bases at J, with 13 bases in the middle.

V is TRBV18 and J is TRBJ1-1; 10 nucleotides line up with TRBD1. The trim removed 0 bases at V and 2 bases at J, leaving 3 bases unmatched. This CDR3 has 16 residues. The germline V gene encodes CDR1 KGHSH and CDR2 LQKENI. CDR3 sequence reads: CASSPPSTGGNTEAFF. Written as DNA, the CDR3 is TGTGCCAGCTCACCACCCTCGACAGGGGGCAACACTGAAGCTTTCTTT.

This clone was detected only once. The CDR3 bases are TGTGCCAGCAGCTTAGGGGACAGGGCAGGCTACACCTTC. Its translation is CASSLGDRAGYTF. The chain couples TRBV7-9 to TRBJ1-2; 9 bases are a match to TRBD1. CDR3 length: 13 amino acids. Per germline, CDR1 SEHNR and CDR2 FQNEAQ (reference sequence). V lost 1 base to trimming and J lost 8 bases; unmatched junction nucleotides: 2.

This sequence joins TRBV14 and TRBJ2-7; D might be TRBD2 (5 bases). Germline assignment: CDR1 SGHDN and CDR2 FVKESK. This CDR3 spans 14 amino acids. The germline V and J ends were trimmed by 0 bases and 7 bases, with 13 bases remaining between them. DNA of the CDR3: TGTGCCAGCAGCCAAGATTGGAGGCGAGGGGAGCAGTACTTC. Its protein product is CASSQDWRRGEQYF.

This clone was recorded only once. The J gene is TRBJ1-2, the V gene TRBV3-1 (or the pseudogene TRBV3-2); 7 bases align to TRBD1. Germline loops: CDR1 LGHDT, CDR2 YNNKEL (reference sequence). The length of the CDR3 is 15 residues. V was clipped by 4 bases and J by 4 bases; unmatched bases: 9. CDR3 region: CASSLLGGGLYGYTF. Written as DNA, the CDR3 is TGTGCCAGCAGCCTCCTAGGGGGCGGCCTCTATGGCTACACCTTC.

This chain joins TRBV5-4 and TRBJ1-5; TRBD1 aligns across 8 bases. This CDR3 spans 14 amino acids. With 3 bases clipped from V and 2 bases from J, the junction kept 1 base outside the gene matches. Germline V gene data show CDR1 as SGHNT and CDR2 as YYREEE (reference sequence). The CDR3 spells CASSSDRGNQPQHF. CDR3 DNA: TGTGCCAGCAGCTCGGACAGGGGCAATCAGCCCCAGCATTTT.

This chain uses TRBV24-1 with TRBJ2-5, with TRBD1 matching over 9 bases. Germline loops: CDR1 KGHDR, CDR2 SFDVKD. V gave up 4 bases and J gave up 5 bases; unmatched junction bases: 10. The CDR3 spans 16 residues. CDR3 in DNA: TGTGCCACCAGTGACGCTGGGACAGGGAGCAGGGAGACCCAGTACTTC. This encodes CATSDAGTGSRETQYF.

The CDR3 DNA sequence: TGTGCCAGTAGCCATCTAGCGGGAGGATTCTCCTACGAGCAGTACTTC. Protein product: CASSHLAGGFSYEQYF. The chain employs TRBV19 and TRBJ2-7, with TRBD2 matching over 11 bases. Germline values: CDR1 LNHDA, CDR2 SQIVND (reference sequence). The CDR3 is 16 residues long. Trimming took 6 bases from V and 0 from J; bases not matched to a gene: 7.

The CDR3 DNA reads TGTGCCAGCAGTCAATCGACAGGGGCCACCGGGGAGCTGTTTTTT. Translation: CASSQSTGATGELFF. V gene TRBV6-4 combines with J gene TRBJ2-2; 8 bases line up with TRBD1. The CDR3 loop spans 15 amino acids. Germline V gene data show CDR1 as MRHNA and CDR2 as SNTAGT. The trim removed 5 bases at V and 4 bases at J, leaving 6 bases unmatched.

The chain carries TRBV19 and TRBJ2-3; 11 nucleotides align to TRBD2. V dropped 6 bases and J dropped 6; count of bases not matched to a gene: 8. The CDR3 runs to 15 residues. CDR1 and CDR2 from the germline V gene are LNHDA and SQIVND (reference sequence). As DNA, the CDR3 is TGTGCCAGTAGCGCTACTAGCGGGAGCCGGGATACGCAGTATTTT. Protein sequence: CASSATSGSRDTQYF.